These 21 T cell receptor beta chains share one sample of origin, sequenced in a study of T cells in localized non-small cell lung cancer. Data came from immunoSEQ multiplex PCR; TCRdb stores just in-frame clones and leaves some out. This sample carries tens of thousands of clones, 86% of them seen once, and the ten largest clones take approximately 6.4%. Material: peripheral blood, obtained before any cancer treatment. The receptors come from a man aged 40-75 years with stage I lung adenocarcinoma.

The chain recombines TRBV7-3 with TRBJ2-3; weak D call: TRBD2 (6 bases). This CDR3 contains 13 residues. Trimming removed 3 bases from V and 4 bases from J, with 8 bases in between. Germline V gene data show CDR1 as SGHTA and CDR2 as FQGTGA. In DNA form, the CDR3 reads TGTGCCAGCAGCTTCGGCGGGGCAGATACGCAGTATTTT. It specifies CASSFGGADTQYF. The whole variable domain, remainder taken from reference TRBV7-3 and TRBJ2-3, is GAGVSQTPSNKVTEKGKYVELRCDPISGHTALYWYRQSLGQGPEFLIYFQGTGAADDSGLPNDRFFAVRPEGSVSTLKIQRTERGDSAVYLCASSFGGADTQYFGPGTRLTVL.

The gene calls are TRBV4-1 and TRBJ2-1; TRBD2 is a possible D gene (5 bases). V shed 1 base and J shed 8 bases, with 12 bases lying between them. The CDR3 has 14 amino acids. CDR1 MGHRA and CDR2 YSYEKL come from the germline V gene. DNA for the CDR3: TGCGCCAGCAGCCAAGTTCTAGCTTTGGATGAGCAGTTCTTC. Residues: CASSQVLALDEQFF.

This sequence joins TRBV28 and TRBJ2-3, with TRBD2 matching 11 bases. The junction had 9 bases not matched to a gene; V was cut back by 6 bases and J by 4 bases. Germline lookup yields CDR1 MDHEN and CDR2 SYDVKM. The CDR3 contains 16 residues. The CDR3 region has the DNA TGTGCCAGCAGCAGAGTAGCGGGAGGGCCCTCAGATACGCAGTATTTT. Protein product: CASSRVAGGPSDTQYF.

The rearrangement joins TRBV28 to TRBJ2-7, with unresolved D. The ends were cut back, 3 bases at V and 0 bases at J, with 9 bases in the middle. The CDR3 is made up of 14 amino acids. The germline V gene has CDR1 MDHEN and CDR2 SYDVKM. The CDR3 loop reads CASSLVLVSYEQYF. In nucleotides, the CDR3 is TGTGCCAGCAGTTTGGTGCTTGTCTCCTACGAGCAGTACTTC.

The chain joins TRBV6-1 to TRBJ2-7; D ambiguous. This CDR3 is 13 amino acids long. Germline V gene sequence: CDR1 MNHNS, CDR2 SASEGT. Trimming removed 0 bases at V and 7 bases at J, with 10 bases between. CDR3 amino acids: CASSEAVAREQYF. CDR3 nucleotide sequence: TGTGCCAGCAGTGAAGCGGTAGCTAGGGAGCAGTACTTC.

V gene TRBV5-4 combines with J gene TRBJ2-3, with 8 bases matching TRBD2. Germline values: CDR1 SGHNT, CDR2 YYREEE (reference sequence). After removal of 0 bases from V and 1 base from J, the junction contained 4 bases not matched to a gene. The CDR3 is 16 residues long. The chain's CDR3 is CASSLAELAGTDTQYF. The CDR3 region has the DNA TGTGCCAGCAGCTTGGCCGAACTAGCGGGCACAGATACGCAGTATTTT.

V gene TRBV5-1 combines with J gene TRBJ2-3; 9 positions agree with TRBD2. The V gene end was trimmed by 0 bases and the J gene end by 6 bases; junction bases not matched to a gene: 8. CDR1 and CDR2 from the germline V gene are SGHRS and YFSETQ. CDR3 length: 16 amino acids. The CDR3, as DNA: TGCGCCAGCAGCTTGGAAGTAGCGGGAGAGGGGGATACGCAGTATTTT. It yields the protein CASSLEVAGEGDTQYF.

The chain employs TRBV5-4 and TRBJ2-1; D not certain. V was trimmed by 6 bases and J by 13 bases, leaving 5 bases between them. The CDR3 is made up of 8 amino acids. CDR1 and CDR2 from the germline V gene are SGHNT and YYREEE (reference sequence). The CDR3 here is CASTLQFF. CDR3 bases: TGTGCCAGCACCCTCCAGTTCTTC.

This clone was picked up one time. The J gene is TRBJ1-2, the V gene TRBV10-3; D possibly corresponds to TRBD1 (5 bases). V gave up 0 bases and J gave up 6 bases, with 11 bases separating them. CDR1 and CDR2 (germline): ENHRY, SYGVKD. The CDR3 runs 14 residues. CDR3 sequence: CAISESGEEDGYTF. The CDR3 nucleotides are TGTGCCATCAGTGAGTCAGGGGAAGAGGATGGCTACACCTTC.

J is TRBJ2-2 and V is TRBV12-5; no reliable D call. V lost 6 bases, J lost 6 bases, and 14 bases lay in between. Per germline, CDR1 LGHNT and CDR2 FRNRAP. CDR3 length: 14 residues. The DNA of the CDR3 is TGTGCTAGTGGCCAAGGACCCCTCGCCGGGGAGCTGTTTTTT. This sequence encodes CASGQGPLAGELFF. Full variable domain (missing parts from reference TRBV12-5 and TRBJ2-2): DARVTQTPRHKVTEMGQEVTMRCQPILGHNTVFWYRQTMMQGLELLAYFRNRAPLDDSGMPKDRFSAEMPDATLATLKIQPSEPRDSAVYFCASGQGPLAGELFFGEGSRLTVL.

The chain employs TRBV27 and TRBJ2-7; possibly TRBD1 for D (5 bases). Germline CDR1 MNHEY, CDR2 SMNVEV (reference sequence). The length of the CDR3 is 15 residues. Trimming pared 3 bases from V and 2 bases from J, leaving 14 bases between. Here the CDR3 reads CASSFQGTEAYEQYF. The CDR3 region has the DNA TGTGCCAGCAGTTTCCAGGGTACTGAGGCCTACGAGCAGTACTTC.

The table lists this clone with a few counts. This chain joins TRBV7-8 and TRBJ2-7; no definite D call. CDR1 and CDR2 (germline): SGHVS, FQNEAQ. The CDR3 spans 13 residues. V shed 5 bases and J shed 5 bases, with 13 bases lying between them. The CDR3 reads CASSETSRDEQYF. The CDR3 DNA reads TGTGCCAGCAGCGAAACCTCAAGGGACGAGCAGTACTTC. The full variable domain, in which reference TRBV7-8 and TRBJ2-7 provide the parts outside the CDR3, is GAGVSQSPRYKVAKRGQDVALRCDPISGHVSLFWYQQALGQGPEFLTYFQNEAQLDKSGLPSDRFFAERPEGSVSTLKIQRTQQEDSAVYLCASSETSRDEQYFGPGTRLTVT.

This CDR3 reads CASKREGRTDTQYF. The CDR3 nucleotides are TGTGCCAGCAAGCGGGAGGGCCGTACAGATACGCAGTATTTT. The chain carries TRBV6-5 and TRBJ2-3; 10 positions match TRBD2. Germline values: CDR1 MNHEY, CDR2 SVGAGI. The junction had 4 bases not matched to a gene; V was cut back by 7 bases and J by 3 bases. This CDR3 contains 14 residues.

The J gene is TRBJ2-7, the V gene TRBV5-1, with TRBD1 identical over 7 bases. V lost 0 bases and J lost 6; bases outside the gene matches: 3. CDR1 is SGHRS, CDR2 YFSETQ, per germline. The CDR3 runs to 13 residues. The CDR3 is CASSLGTGGEQYF. The CDR3 bases are TGCGCCAGCAGCTTGGGGACAGGCGGCGAGCAGTACTTC. Complete variable domain (other parts from reference TRBV5-1 and TRBJ2-7): KAGVTQTPRYLIKTRGQQVTLSCSPISGHRSVSWYQQTPGQGLQFLFEYFSETQRNKGNFPGRFSGRQFSNSRSEMNVSTLELGDSALYLCASSLGTGGEQYFGPGTRLTVT.

This chain connects TRBV11-2 to TRBJ2-2; the D is unclear. The germline CDR1 and CDR2 sequences are SGHAT and FQNNGV. The CDR3 is 14 amino acids. V was trimmed by 0 bases and J by 8 bases, leaving 10 bases between them. The CDR3 sequence is CASSLEPLFGELFF. The CDR3, as DNA: TGTGCCAGCAGCTTAGAGCCGCTTTTTGGGGAGCTGTTTTTT.

This clone appeared once. The CDR3 protein is CASSPPDRGHNEQFF. CDR3 bases: TGTGCCAGCAGTCCCCCGGACAGGGGACACAATGAGCAGTTCTTC. J is TRBJ2-1 and V is TRBV28; 9 bases match TRBD1. The CDR3 length is 15 residues. Germline trimming cut 5 bases from V and 5 bases from J; bases unmatched to any gene: 7. The germline V gene has CDR1 MDHEN and CDR2 SYDVKM.

V gene TRBV11-2 combines with J gene TRBJ2-1; 8 bases align to TRBD1. Germline CDR1 is SGHAT and CDR2 is FQNNGV. V was clipped by 5 bases and J by 4 bases; unmatched bases: 10. CDR3 length: 16 amino acids. CDR3 in amino acids: CASSPTKGQVYNEQFF. The DNA of the CDR3 is TGTGCCAGCAGCCCGACCAAGGGACAGGTATACAATGAGCAGTTCTTC.

This chain links TRBV11-3 with TRBJ2-1; 14 bases are shared with TRBD2. The CDR3 covers 17 residues. Losses at the gene ends were 5 bases for V and 7 bases for J; bases not matched to a gene: 10. Germline V gene data show CDR1 as SGHNT and CDR2 as YENEEA. In DNA form, the CDR3 reads TGTGCCAGCAGCACCCAACCGGGACTAGCGGGAGTTAATGAGCAGTTCTTC. It is translated as CASSTQPGLAGVNEQFF.

The rearrangement uses TRBV7-3 and TRBJ2-2; possibly TRBD1 for D (6 bases). This CDR3 contains 15 residues. Trimming cost V 3 bases and J 7 bases, with 15 bases left between them. Germline V gives CDR1 SGHTA, CDR2 FQGTGA. CDR3 coding DNA: TGTGCCAGCAGCTTTAGCGCCCAAGGGGGCGGGGAGCTGTTTTTT. Protein product: CASSFSAQGGGELFF.

The chain is built from TRBV2 and TRBJ2-7, with D unresolved. Germline V gene data show CDR1 as SNHLY and CDR2 as FYNNEI. The germline V and J ends were trimmed by 7 bases and 6 bases, with 10 bases remaining between them. This CDR3 is built from 11 residues. This CDR3 is CASISRSEQYF. CDR3 sequence (DNA): TGTGCCAGCATCTCAAGGAGCGAGCAGTACTTC.

The V and J genes are TRBV5-8 and TRBJ2-7; D remains unclear. The V gene lost 4 bases and the J gene lost 3 bases, with 2 bases spanning the gap. The germline CDR1 and CDR2 sequences are SGHTS and YDEGEE. The CDR3 sequence is 10 residues long. CDR3 loop: CASSDYEQYF. The DNA of the CDR3 is TGTGCCAGCAGCGACTACGAGCAGTACTTC.